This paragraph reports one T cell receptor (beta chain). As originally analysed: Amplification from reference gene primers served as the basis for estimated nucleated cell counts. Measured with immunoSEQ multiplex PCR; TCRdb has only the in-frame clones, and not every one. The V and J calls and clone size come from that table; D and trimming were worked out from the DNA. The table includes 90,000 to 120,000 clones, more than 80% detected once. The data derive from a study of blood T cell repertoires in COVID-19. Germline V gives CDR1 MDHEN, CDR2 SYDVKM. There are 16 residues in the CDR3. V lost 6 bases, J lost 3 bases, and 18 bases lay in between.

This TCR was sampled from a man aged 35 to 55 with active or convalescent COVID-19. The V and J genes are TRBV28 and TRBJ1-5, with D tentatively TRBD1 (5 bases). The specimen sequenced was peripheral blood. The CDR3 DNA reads TGTGCCAGCAGCTACACCCCGGGGGGGGACAATCAGCCCCAGCATTTT. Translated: CASSYTPGGDNQPQHF.